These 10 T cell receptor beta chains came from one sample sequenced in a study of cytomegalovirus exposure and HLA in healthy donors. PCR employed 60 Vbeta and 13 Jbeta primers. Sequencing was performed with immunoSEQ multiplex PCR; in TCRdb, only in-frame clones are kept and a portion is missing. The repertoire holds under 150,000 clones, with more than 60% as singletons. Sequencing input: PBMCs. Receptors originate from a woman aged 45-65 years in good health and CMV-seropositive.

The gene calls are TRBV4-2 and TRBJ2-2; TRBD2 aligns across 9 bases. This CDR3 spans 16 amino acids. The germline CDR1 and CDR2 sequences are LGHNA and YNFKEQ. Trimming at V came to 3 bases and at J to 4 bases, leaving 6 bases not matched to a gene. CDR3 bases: TGTGCCAGCAGCCAGACTGAGACTAGCGGCACCGGGGAGCTGTTTTTT. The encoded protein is CASSQTETSGTGELFF.

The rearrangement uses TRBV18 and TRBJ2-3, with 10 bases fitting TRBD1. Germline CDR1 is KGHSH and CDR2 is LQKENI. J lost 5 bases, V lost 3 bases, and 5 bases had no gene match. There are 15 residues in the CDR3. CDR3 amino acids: CASSPGQGLGDTQYF. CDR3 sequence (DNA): TGTGCCAGCTCACCGGGACAGGGGTTGGGAGATACGCAGTATTTT.

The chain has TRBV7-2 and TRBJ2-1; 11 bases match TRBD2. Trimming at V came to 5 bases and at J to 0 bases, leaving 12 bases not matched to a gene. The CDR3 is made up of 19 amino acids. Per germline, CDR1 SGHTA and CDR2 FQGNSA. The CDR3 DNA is TGTGCCAGCAGCATATCCGGGACTAGCGGTGACAGCTCCTACAATGAGCAGTTCTTC. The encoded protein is CASSISGTSGDSSYNEQFF. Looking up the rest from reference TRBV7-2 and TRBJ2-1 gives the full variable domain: GAGVSQSPSNKVTEKGKDVELRCDPISGHTALYWYRQSLGQGLEFLIYFQGNSAPDKSGLPSDRFSAERTGGSVSTLTIQRTQQEDSAVYLCASSISGTSGDSSYNEQFFGPGTRLTVL.

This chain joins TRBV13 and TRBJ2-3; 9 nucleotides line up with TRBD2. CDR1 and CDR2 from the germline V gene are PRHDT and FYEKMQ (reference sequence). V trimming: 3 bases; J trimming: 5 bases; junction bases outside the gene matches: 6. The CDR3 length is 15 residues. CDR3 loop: CASSFGGGAKDTQYF. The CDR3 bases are TGTGCCAGCAGCTTTGGCGGGGGGGCCAAAGATACGCAGTATTTT.

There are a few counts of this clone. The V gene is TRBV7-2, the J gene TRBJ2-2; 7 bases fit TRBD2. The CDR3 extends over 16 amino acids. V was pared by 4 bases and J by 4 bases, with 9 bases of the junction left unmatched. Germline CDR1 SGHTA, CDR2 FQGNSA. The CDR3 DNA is TGTGCCAGCAGCTCTGGACGGGCGGGGGTCACCGGGGAGCTGTTTTTT. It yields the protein CASSSGRAGVTGELFF.

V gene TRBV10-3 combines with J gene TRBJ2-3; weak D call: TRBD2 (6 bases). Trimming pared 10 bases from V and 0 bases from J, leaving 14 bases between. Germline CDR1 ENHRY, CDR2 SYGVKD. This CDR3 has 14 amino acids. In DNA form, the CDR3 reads TGTGCCACCTGGAGGGGCCTTAGCACAGATACGCAGTATTTT. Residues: CATWRGLSTDTQYF.

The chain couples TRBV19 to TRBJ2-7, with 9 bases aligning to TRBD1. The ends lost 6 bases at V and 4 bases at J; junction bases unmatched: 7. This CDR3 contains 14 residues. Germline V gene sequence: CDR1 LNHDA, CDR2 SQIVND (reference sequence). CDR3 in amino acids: CASRPWTGAYEQYF. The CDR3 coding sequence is TGTGCCAGTAGACCGTGGACAGGGGCATACGAGCAGTACTTC.

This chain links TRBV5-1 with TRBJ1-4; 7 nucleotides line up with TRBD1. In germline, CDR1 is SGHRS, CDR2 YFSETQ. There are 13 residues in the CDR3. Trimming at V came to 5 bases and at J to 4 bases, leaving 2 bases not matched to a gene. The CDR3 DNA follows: TGCGCCAGCAGGGACAGGAGTAATGAAAAACTGTTTTTT. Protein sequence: CASRDRSNEKLFF. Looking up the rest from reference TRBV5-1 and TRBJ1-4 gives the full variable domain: KAGVTQTPRYLIKTRGQQVTLSCSPISGHRSVSWYQQTPGQGLQFLFEYFSETQRNKGNFPGRFSGRQFSNSRSEMNVSTLELGDSALYLCASRDRSNEKLFFGSGTQLSVL.

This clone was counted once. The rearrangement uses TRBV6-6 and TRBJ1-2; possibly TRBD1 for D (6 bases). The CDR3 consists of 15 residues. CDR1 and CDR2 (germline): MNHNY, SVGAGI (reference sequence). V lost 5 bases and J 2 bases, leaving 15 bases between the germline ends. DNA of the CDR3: TGTGCCAGCAGTGGAAAGAGGGACAACAACTATGGCTACACCTTC. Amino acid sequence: CASSGKRDNNYGYTF.

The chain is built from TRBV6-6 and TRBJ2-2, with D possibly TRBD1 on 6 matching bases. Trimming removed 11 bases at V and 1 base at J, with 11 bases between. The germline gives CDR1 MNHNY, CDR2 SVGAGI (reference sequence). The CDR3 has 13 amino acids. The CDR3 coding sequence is TGTGCCGGCCGGGACAAGAACACCGGGGAGCTGTTTTTT. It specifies CAGRDKNTGELFF.